This entry lists 20 T cell receptor beta chains sequenced from one sample in a study of blood T cell repertoires in COVID-19. TCRdb's copy holds only in-frame clones and misses some; the assay was immunoSEQ multiplex PCR. The table records hundreds of thousands of clones, around 90% of them present only once. The sequenced sample was peripheral blood. The receptors were sampled from a man aged 55 to 70 who had recovered from COVID-19.

The chain joins TRBV6-5 to TRBJ1-1; 9 bases map to TRBD1. V dropped 7 bases and J dropped 0; count of bases not matched to a gene: 6. Per germline, CDR1 MNHEY and CDR2 SVGAGI. The CDR3 has 15 residues. The chain's CDR3 is CASKGGQGLNTEAFF. CDR3 DNA sequence: TGTGCCAGCAAGGGTGGACAGGGGCTGAACACTGAAGCTTTCTTT.

This clone was seen just once. The chain carries TRBV7-9 and TRBJ2-2; a weak D match, TRBD1 (6 bases). Per germline, CDR1 SEHNR and CDR2 FQNEAQ (reference sequence). The V gene lost 3 bases and the J gene lost 4 bases, with 15 bases spanning the gap. This CDR3 has 16 residues. The CDR3 is CASSFYRQGITGELFF. In DNA, the CDR3 is TGTGCCAGCAGCTTCTATAGGCAGGGGATCACCGGGGAGCTGTTTTTT.

The V call is TRBV2, the J call TRBJ1-1; the match to TRBD1 covers 8 bases. Germline CDR1 and CDR2: SNHLY and FYNNEI. This CDR3 has 15 residues. J gave up 0 bases and V 8 bases, and 8 bases lay outside the gene matches. The CDR3 loop reads CASSGQGGMNTEAFF. DNA for the CDR3: TGTGCCAGCTCTGGACAGGGAGGGATGAACACTGAAGCTTTCTTT.

The chain links TRBV9 to TRBJ1-2; weak D call: TRBD1 (5 bases). The ends were cut back, 4 bases at V and 7 bases at J, with 23 bases in the middle. CDR3 length: 16 residues. Germline assignment: CDR1 SGDLS and CDR2 YYNGEE. CDR3 DNA sequence: TGTGCCAGCAGCCCCCAAGGAGGGGACGCCTTTGGTGGCTACACCTTC. Protein product: CASSPQGGDAFGGYTF.

The V call is TRBV19, the J call TRBJ2-2, with D possibly being TRBD1 (5 bases). The CDR3 covers 14 residues. Germline V CDR1 and CDR2: LNHDA, SQIVND (reference sequence). Trimming took 1 base from V and 9 from J, leaving 12 bases between them. In DNA, the CDR3 is TGTGCCAGTAGTATAGTAGGGGTAGGGAGGGAGCTGTTTTTT. The encoded protein is CASSIVGVGRELFF.

This chain joins TRBV6-5 and TRBJ1-2, with 7 bases identical to TRBD1. V gave up 5 bases and J gave up 8 bases; unmatched junction bases: 5. Per the germline V gene, CDR1 is MNHEY and CDR2 is SVGAGI. There are 12 residues in the CDR3. CDR3 in DNA: TGTGCCAGCAGTCGCGGGACAGAAGGCTACACCTTC. Translating gives CASSRGTEGYTF.

The chain links TRBV12-3 or TRBV12-4 to TRBJ2-1, with TRBD1 identical over 9 bases. The CDR3 covers 13 residues. The V segment lost 5 bases and the J segment 9 bases; nucleotides outside the gene matches: 5. The CDR3 sequence is CASSRDREGEQFF. Here the CDR3 DNA reads TGTGCCAGCAGTCGGGACAGGGAGGGTGAGCAGTTCTTC.

The CDR3 coding sequence is TGTGCCAGCAGCACTCGAAGCAATCAGCCCCAGCATTTT. Amino acid sequence: CASSTRSNQPQHF. The chain couples TRBV12-3 or TRBV12-4 to TRBJ1-5; unclear D gene. The V and J ends lost 6 bases and 1 base respectively, with 7 bases between them. This CDR3 contains 13 residues.

V usage is TRBV6-6 and J usage is TRBJ2-1; D is perhaps TRBD2 (6 bases). Trimming left V 10 bases short and J 3 bases short, with 7 bases between. Germline V lookup: CDR1 MNHNY, CDR2 SVGAGI (reference sequence). This CDR3 spans 11 amino acids. The CDR3 DNA follows: TGTGCCACCGGGGGCTACAATGAGCAGTTCTTC. This codes for CATGGYNEQFF.

This rearrangement joins TRBV3-1 (or the pseudogene TRBV3-2) to TRBJ1-5, with 7 bases that match TRBD1. The CDR3 sequence is 18 residues long. V shed 5 bases, J shed 1 base, and the junction held 14 bases outside the gene matches. Germline loops: CDR1 LGHDT, CDR2 YNNKEL (reference sequence). CDR3 sequence reads: CASSGGRGQRWSNQPQHF. The CDR3 region has the DNA TGTGCCAGCAGCGGGGGTAGGGGGCAAAGATGGAGCAATCAGCCCCAGCATTTT.

There are a few counts of this clone. This sample includes further DNA sequences coding for the same CDR3. This chain joins TRBV24-1 and TRBJ2-1, with a tentative D call TRBD1 (6 bases). CDR1 and CDR2 from the germline V gene are KGHDR and SFDVKD. The CDR3 is 15 residues long. Trimming took 5 bases from V and 4 from J, leaving 14 bases between them. The DNA for the CDR3 is TGTGCCACCAGTGCCCAGACAGGAGCTTACAATGAGCAGTTCTTC. It specifies CATSAQTGAYNEQFF.

A single count supports this clone. The V call is TRBV6-5, the J call TRBJ2-7; 9 positions match TRBD1. Germline V gives CDR1 MNHEY, CDR2 SVGAGI. J lost 7 bases, V lost 6 bases, and 7 bases had no gene match. This CDR3 comprises 13 residues. Here the CDR3 DNA reads TGTGCCAGCAGCCTCGGGACAGGGCGGGAGCAGTACTTC. Its protein product is CASSLGTGREQYF.

The V and J genes are TRBV10-1 and TRBJ2-3; unclear D gene. CDR1 and CDR2 (germline): WNHNN, SYGVQD (reference sequence). Trimming pared 4 bases from V and 4 bases from J, leaving 12 bases between. The CDR3 is 14 residues long. The CDR3 sequence: CASSGKARADTQYF. CDR3 sequence (DNA): TGCGCCAGCAGTGGGAAAGCTAGAGCAGATACGCAGTATTTT.

The J gene is TRBJ2-5, the V gene TRBV11-2; D may be TRBD1 (5 bases). Trimming cost V 1 base and J 5 bases, with 14 bases left between them. CDR1 SGHAT and CDR2 FQNNGV come from the germline V gene. The CDR3 has 15 residues. The CDR3 sequence: CASSLGQLVGETQYF. CDR3 DNA: TGTGCCAGCAGCTTAGGACAGCTAGTAGGGGAGACCCAGTACTTC.

The chain is built from TRBV10-2 and TRBJ2-1, with 11 positions matching TRBD1. Trimming at V came to 6 bases and at J to 3 bases, leaving 7 bases not matched to a gene. Looked up from germline, CDR1 is WSHSY and CDR2 is SAAADI. CDR3 length: 16 residues. The CDR3 DNA follows: TGCGCCAGCAGGGGTGGACAGGGGGCGAACTACAATGAGCAGTTCTTC. Translation: CASRGGQGANYNEQFF.

The chain carries TRBV6-4 and TRBJ1-1; 9 nucleotides align to TRBD1. The CDR3 sequence is 15 residues long. V lost 6 bases, J lost 1 base, and 6 bases stayed unmatched. Germline V gene lookup returns CDR1 MRHNA and CDR2 SNTAGT. The CDR3 loop is CASRQGATGNTEAFF. The CDR3 DNA reads as TGTGCCAGCAGACAGGGGGCAACGGGGAACACTGAAGCTTTCTTT.

This chain uses TRBV18 with TRBJ2-1; 9 nucleotides agree with TRBD2. The CDR3 has 13 residues. J lost 15 bases, V lost 1 base, and 7 bases had no gene match. The germline V gene has CDR1 KGHSH and CDR2 LQKENI. The CDR3 nucleotides are TGTGCCAGCTCACCACTACTAGCGGGTTTACTGTTCTTC. Protein product: CASSPLLAGLLFF.

The chain couples TRBV18 to TRBJ1-4, with TRBD1 as a possible D gene (6 bases). The germline V and J ends were trimmed by 3 bases and 8 bases, with 16 bases remaining between them. The germline gives CDR1 KGHSH, CDR2 LQKENI. CDR3 size: 15 residues. The CDR3 reads CASSPGQTEDEKLFF. In DNA form, the CDR3 reads TGTGCCAGCTCACCCGGACAGACCGAGGACGAAAAACTGTTTTTT.

The gene calls are TRBV5-1 and TRBJ1-5; 7 bases are a match to TRBD1. The CDR3 is made up of 16 amino acids. J lost 6 bases, V lost 2 bases, and 11 bases had no gene match. Germline V gene data show CDR1 as SGHRS and CDR2 as YFSETQ. The CDR3 loop reads CASSLEPTGVGQPQHF. CDR3 DNA sequence: TGCGCCAGCAGCTTAGAACCTACAGGGGTCGGTCAGCCCCAGCATTTT.

The chain couples TRBV30 to TRBJ1-3; 11 positions agree with TRBD1. There are 17 residues in the CDR3. Trimming cost V 5 bases and J 3 bases; bases outside gene matches: 12. Germline lookup yields CDR1 GTSNPN and CDR2 SVGIG (reference sequence). The CDR3, as DNA: TGTGCCTGGGATAAGATCCGGGACAGGGGGTTTGGAAACACCATATATTTT. Residues: CAWDKIRDRGFGNTIYF. Variable domain in full (rest from reference TRBV30 and TRBJ1-3): SQTIHQWPATLVQPVGSPLSLECTVEGTSNPNLYWYRQAAGRGLQLLFYSVGIGQISSEVPQNLSASRPQDRQFILSSKKLLLSDSGFYLCAWDKIRDRGFGNTIYFGEGSWLTVV.